This T cell receptor (beta chain) comes out of a study of blood T cell repertoires in COVID-19. In the study overall: The United States, Italy and Spain were the sources of the acute and convalescent COVID-19 samples. Sample material is recorded as cDNA or gDNA derived from T cells, B-cell-depleted T cells, or PBMCs.

Study processing details: For nucleated cells, counts were estimated from reference gene primer amplification. Clones were read by immunoSEQ multiplex PCR, and TCRdb kept only the in-frame ones, dropping some. V and J calls and clone size are those listed in that table; D and trimming were worked out from the DNA. Counted here are 90,000 to 150,000 clones, approximately 86% occurring once; the ten biggest clones make up about 7.7%. V was trimmed by 3 bases and J by 4 bases, leaving 18 bases between them. Germline CDR1 reads KGHDR; CDR2 reads SFDVKD. The CDR3 consists of 16 residues. The sequencing sample was made of peripheral blood. The sequence was collected from a human donor in a cohort sampled during active COVID-19. The J gene is TRBJ2-7, the V gene TRBV24-1; D might be TRBD1 (6 bases). The CDR3 region is CATSDATGTSSYEQYF. CDR3 in DNA: TGTGCCACCAGTGATGCTACCGGGACAAGCTCGTACGAGCAGTACTTC.